Listed below are T cell receptor beta chains from one sample, sequenced in a study of shared clonotypes between healthy human individuals. Profiled with immunoSEQ multiplex PCR; TCRdb holds only in-frame clones, not every one. Of 2 million or so clones listed, about 95% were seen once; the top ten hold approximately 0.13%. Sequenced material: naive CD4+ T cells sorted from blood. These receptor sequences come from a man aged 18 to 30 in good health. The CDR3 runs from the conserved cysteine through the conserved F or W. A D gene is named only where the DNA matches it firmly. Some rows mark clone size as missing; the rest say once, few, many or name a class of expanded clone.

size	J	D	V	DNA	CDR3
NA	TRBJ2-5	TRBD2	TRBV4-1	TGCGCCAGCAGCCAAGCGGGAGCGGGGGAAGGGACCCAGTACTTC	CASSQAGAGEGTQYF
NA	TRBJ2-3	NA	TRBV6-6	TGTGCCAGCGGCCCGGGACAAAGCACAGATACGCAGTATTTT	CASGPGQSTDTQYF
NA	TRBJ2-3	NA	TRBV6-6	TGTGCCAGCACTTCGGGACTTGGCACAGATACGCAGTATTTT	CASTSGLGTDTQYF
NA	TRBJ1-1	NA	TRBV11-2	TGTGCCAGCAGCTCCGACATGATGAACACTGAAGCTTTCTTT	CASSSDMMNTEAFF
NA	TRBJ2-3	TRBD1	TRBV6-1	TGTGCCAGCAGTGTTACAGGGGTCCGCACAGATACGCAGTATTTT	CASSVTGVRTDTQYF
NA	TRBJ1-4	NA	TRBV19	TGTGCCAGTAGTCTGGACCTCGGAACTAATGAAAAACTGTTTTTT	CASSLDLGTNEKLFF
many	TRBJ1-1	TRBD1	TRBV4-3	TGCGCCAGCAGCCAGGGACAGGGGGTAAACACTGAAGCTTTCTTT	CASSQGQGVNTEAFF
NA	TRBJ2-3	NA	TRBV28	TGTGCCAGCAGTTGGAGAGACACAGATACGCAGTATTTT	CASSWRDTDTQYF
NA	TRBJ1-6	TRBD1	TRBV28	TGTGCCAGCAGTTTAGGGACAGGAAGTAATTCACCCCTCCACTTT	CASSLGTGSNSPLHF
NA	TRBJ1-2	NA	TRBV5-1	TGCGCCAGCAGCTTGGAATCTGGGTATGGCTACACCTTC	CASSLESGYGYTF
NA	TRBJ2-3	TRBD2	TRBV2	TGTGCCAGCCTTCGGACTAGCGGATACTACACAGATACGCAGTATTTT	CASLRTSGYYTDTQYF
NA	TRBJ2-7	NA	TRBV6-5	TGTGCCAGCAGCACCGGAGTGGGGAGCAGTAGGCAGTACTTC	CASSTGVGSSRQYF
few	TRBJ2-7	TRBD1	TRBV28	TGTGCCAGTCTACAGGGGAATGGCCACGAGCAGTACTTC	CASLQGNGHEQYF
NA	TRBJ2-6	NA	TRBV7-9	TGTGCCAGCAGCTTCGACTCTGGGGCCAACGTCCTGACTTTC	CASSFDSGANVLTF
NA	TRBJ2-5	TRBD1	TRBV4-3	TGCGCCAGCAGCCAAGCTGCCGGGACAGGGGGCTTTCAAGAGACCCAGTACTTC	CASSQAAGTGGFQETQYF
NA	TRBJ2-5	NA	TRBV30	TGTGCCTGGATTGTATCTACGGGTCAAGAGACCCAGTACTTC	CAWIVSTGQETQYF
NA	TRBJ1-5	NA	TRBV15	TGTGCCACCAGCAGAGGTCCTAGGGGGGGCCAGCCCCAGCATTTT	CATSRGPRGGQPQHF
NA	TRBJ2-1	NA	TRBV25-1	TGTGCCAGCAGGGACAATGATAGAATACGTGAGCAGTTCTTC	CASRDNDRIREQFF
NA	TRBJ1-6	NA	TRBV5-4	TGTGCCAGCAGCCCCGGCGGCTACAATTCACCCCTCCACTTT	CASSPGGYNSPLHF
NA	TRBJ1-1	NA	TRBV6-1	TGTGCCAGCAGTGCCCCCCGGGGGGCAGGAAACACTGAAGCTTTCTTT	CASSAPRGAGNTEAFF
NA	TRBJ1-4	TRBD1	TRBV18	TGTGCCAGCTCACCGTCGACAGGGGGTAATGAAAAACTGTTTTTT	CASSPSTGGNEKLFF
NA	TRBJ1-1	NA	TRBV5-5	TGTGCCAGCAGCCTTCAACCGGAGAACACTGAAGCTTTCTTT	CASSLQPENTEAFF
NA	TRBJ2-7	TRBD2	TRBV5-1	TGCGCCAGCAGCTCTGGACTAGCGGGAGTTGGCTACGAGCAGTACTTC	CASSSGLAGVGYEQYF
NA	TRBJ1-2	NA	TRBV9	TGTGCCAGCAGCGCCCCTCCCGACAGTTCATATGGCTACACCTTC	CASSAPPDSSYGYTF
NA	TRBJ2-1	TRBD1	TRBV30	TGTGCCTGGAGTGTGACAGGGGTGAATGAGCAGTTCTTC	CAWSVTGVNEQFF
once	TRBJ2-7	TRBD1	TRBV5-4	TGTGCCAGCAGCTTGGGGGACAGGCCCTACGAGCAGTACTTC	CASSLGDRPYEQYF
NA	TRBJ2-3	NA	TRBV18	TGTGCCAGCTCACCATCAACAGATACGCAGTATTTT	CASSPSTDTQYF
NA	TRBJ2-3	NA	TRBV7-9	TGTGCCAGCAGCTTAGAGGGACTCCCGGATACGCAGTATTTT	CASSLEGLPDTQYF
NA	TRBJ1-5	TRBD1	TRBV7-9	TGTGCCAGCAGCTTTGCGACAGGGGATCAGCCCCAGCATTTT	CASSFATGDQPQHF
NA	TRBJ1-1	NA	TRBV5-6	TGTGCCAGCAGCTTGCTTGGTCTTGGGGGGAGCACTGAAGCTTTCTTT	CASSLLGLGGSTEAFF
NA	TRBJ2-7	NA	TRBV23-1	TGCGCCAGCAGTCAATTTTTCTACCGAGATTCGGGCTACGAGCAGTACTTC	CASSQFFYRDSGYEQYF
NA	TRBJ2-2	NA	TRBV7-2	TGTGCCAGCAGCCTAAGGTACCCGGGGAGGTCCACCGGGGAGCTGTTTTTT	CASSLRYPGRSTGELFF
NA	TRBJ2-3	NA	TRBV5-6	TGTGCCAGCAGCCCCGACTCGGGCACAGATACGCAGTATTTT	CASSPDSGTDTQYF
NA	TRBJ1-4	TRBD1	TRBV7-2	TGTGCCAGCAGCCAGGACAGGGGGCGAGAAAAACTGTTTTTT	CASSQDRGREKLFF
NA	TRBJ2-5	NA	TRBV5-6	TGTGCCAGCAGCTTGGCAGGGACAGAGACCCAGTACTTC	CASSLAGTETQYF
NA	TRBJ2-7	TRBD1	TRBV7-6	TGTGCCAGCAGCTTAGGGAAGGACAGGGCCCCCTTCTACGAGCAGTACTTC	CASSLGKDRAPFYEQYF
NA	TRBJ1-6	NA	TRBV30	TGTGCCTGGAGTGTACGTCCGGGACATCTGAGCTCCTATAATTCACCCCTCCACTTT	CAWSVRPGHLSSYNSPLHF
NA	TRBJ2-7	TRBD1	TRBV29-1	TGCAGCGCACGGGACAGGGCCTCCTACGAGCAGTACTTC	CSARDRASYEQYF
NA	TRBJ1-2	NA	TRBV28	TGTGCCAGCAGTAATTTGGGGGACGGCTACACCTTC	CASSNLGDGYTF
NA	TRBJ2-5	NA	TRBV11-2	TGTGCCAGCAGTCGTGGACAGCTAGAGACCCAGTACTTC	CASSRGQLETQYF
NA	TRBJ2-7	NA	TRBV7-2	TGTGCCAGCAGCTTAAGGATTATCTACGAGCAGTACTTC	CASSLRIIYEQYF
NA	TRBJ1-5	NA	TRBV30	TGTGCCTGGAGTACGCAGGGTAACAATCAGCCCCAGCATTTT	CAWSTQGNNQPQHF
NA	TRBJ2-3	NA	TRBV5-1	TGCGCCAGCAGCTTGGCCCCGGGGGCAGGGACAGATACGCAGTATTTT	CASSLAPGAGTDTQYF
NA	TRBJ1-2	NA	TRBV7-9	TGTGCCAGCAGCTTAGTGGAGAGTACCCACTATGGCTACACCTTC	CASSLVESTHYGYTF
once	TRBJ1-1	NA	TRBV2	TGTGCCAGCAGTGAACGAAGCAGCTTGAACACTGAAGCTTTCTTT	CASSERSSLNTEAFF
NA	TRBJ1-5	NA	TRBV19	TGTGCCAGTAGTATGTGGGGGCGGAGCGGATTTAATCAGCCCCAGCATTTT	CASSMWGRSGFNQPQHF
once	TRBJ2-7	NA	TRBV28	TGTGCCACCGCCCTCACTCGCGAGCAGTACTTC	CATALTREQYF
once	TRBJ2-5	NA	TRBV28	TGTGCCAGCAGTTTTCAGGGTAGGGAGACCCAGTACTTC	CASSFQGRETQYF
NA	TRBJ1-2	NA	TRBV19	TGTGCCAGTAGTATGCAGGCTTACTATGGCTACACCTTC	CASSMQAYYGYTF
NA	TRBJ2-5	NA	TRBV5-1	TGCGCCAGCAGCTCAAACGTCTACCAAGAGACCCAGTACTTC	CASSSNVYQETQYF
NA	TRBJ1-3	NA	TRBV7-9	TGTGCCAGCAGCTTCTCCAGCTCTGGAAACACCATATATTTT	CASSFSSSGNTIYF
NA	TRBJ2-2	TRBD1	TRBV5-4	TGTGCCACCGGGACAGGGAACACCGGGGAGCTGTTTTTT	CATGTGNTGELFF
once	TRBJ1-2	TRBD1	TRBV5-1	TGCGCCAGCAGCTTGGTCCCGGGACAGAAAGTGGCGAGTAACTATGGCTACACCTTC	CASSLVPGQKVASNYGYTF
NA	TRBJ2-5	TRBD2	TRBV9	TGTGCCAGCAGCACCTTGGGACTAGCGGGAGGAGAGACCCAGTACTTC	CASSTLGLAGGETQYF
once	TRBJ1-1	NA	TRBV10-3	TGTGCCATCAGTGAGGCGGGGCTGGGGGCTGAAGCTTTCTTT	CAISEAGLGAEAFF
NA	TRBJ2-5	NA	TRBV21-1	TGTGCCAGCAGAAACGCACAAGAGACCCAGTACTTC	CASRNAQETQYF
NA	TRBJ2-6	TRBD1	TRBV7-6	TGTGCCAGCAGCCGAAGGCCGGTCGGACAGGGGTTCAGCTCTGGGGCCAACGTCCTGACTTTC	CASSRRPVGQGFSSGANVLTF
NA	TRBJ2-7	NA	TRBV10-3	TGTGCCATCAGTGACTCTGACAGGACTAGCTCCTACGAGCAGTACTTC	CAISDSDRTSSYEQYF
NA	TRBJ1-1	NA	TRBV5-5	TGTGCCAGCAGACTTGTAGGGGGCACTGAAGCTTTCTTT	CASRLVGGTEAFF